This passage covers 24 T cell receptor beta chains from one sample sequenced in a study of shared clonotypes between healthy human individuals. TCRdb keeps only in-frame clones here, not all; method: immunoSEQ multiplex PCR. The profile shows about 710,000 clones, around 70% of them singletons. Sequenced sample: memory CD4+ T cells sorted from blood. Subset meaning: CD45RA-negative fraction. All receptors come from a woman younger than 45 in good health.

V and J are TRBV5-1 and TRBJ2-7; D may be TRBD1 or TRBD2 (6 bases each). This CDR3 is built from 15 residues. V lost 3 bases, J lost 0 bases, and 13 bases lay in between. Germline V CDR1 and CDR2: SGHRS, YFSETQ. This chain's CDR3 is CASSSGHGSSYEQYF. The CDR3 DNA reads TGCGCCAGCAGCTCGGGACACGGGAGCTCCTACGAGCAGTACTTC.

This chain connects TRBV6-6 to TRBJ1-2, with D tentatively TRBD1 (6 bases). Germline CDR1 MNHNY, CDR2 SVGAGI (reference sequence). V was shortened by 6 bases and J by 8 bases, with 13 bases between the two germline ends. CDR3 length: 12 residues. The CDR3 spells CASSPDRRGYTF. CDR3 nucleotide sequence: TGTGCCAGCAGCCCCGACAGGCGCGGCTACACCTTC.

The J gene is TRBJ2-7, the V gene TRBV10-1; TRBD2 matches at 8 bases. CDR1 is WNHNN, CDR2 SYGVQD, per germline (reference sequence). The ends lost 6 bases at V and 2 bases at J; junction bases unmatched: 9. The CDR3 sequence is 15 residues long. The chain's CDR3 is CASSPRLASTYEQYF. Written as DNA, the CDR3 is TGCGCCAGCAGCCCCCGACTAGCGTCAACCTACGAGCAGTACTTC.

This sequence joins TRBV5-1 and TRBJ1-1; 7 bases map to TRBD1. After removal of 4 bases from V and 2 bases from J, the junction contained 5 bases not matched to a gene. Germline assignment: CDR1 SGHRS and CDR2 YFSETQ. CDR3 length: 14 residues. The CDR3 spells CASSMTGTNTEAFF. The DNA for the CDR3 is TGCGCCAGCAGCATGACAGGGACCAACACTGAAGCTTTCTTT.

The chain recombines TRBV6-5 with TRBJ1-1; tentative D call: TRBD1 (6 bases). Germline V gives CDR1 MNHEY, CDR2 SVGAGI. This CDR3 spans 14 amino acids. V shed 8 bases and J shed 4 bases, with 17 bases lying between them. The CDR3 here is CASRRGGLGTEAFF. The CDR3 DNA sequence: TGTGCCAGCCGTCGGGGGGGGCTGGGCACTGAAGCTTTCTTT.

The chain employs TRBV7-9 and TRBJ1-1; possibly TRBD1 for D (5 bases). The CDR3 extends over 16 amino acids. V was trimmed by 2 bases and J by 1 base, leaving 14 bases between them. CDR1 is SEHNR, CDR2 FQNEAQ, per germline (reference sequence). The CDR3 sequence is CASSLIKEGQNTEAFF. The CDR3 DNA reads TGTGCCAGCAGCTTAATAAAGGAAGGACAGAACACTGAAGCTTTCTTT.

The rearrangement links TRBV5-4 to TRBJ2-2, with D unresolved. There are 15 residues in the CDR3. V shed 0 bases and J shed 5 bases, with 11 bases lying between them. Germline V gene sequence: CDR1 SGHNT, CDR2 YYREEE (reference sequence). The CDR3 DNA reads TGTGCCAGCAGCTTGGCGGCAATCGAGACCGGGGAGCTGTTTTTT. Its protein product is CASSLAAIETGELFF.

This clone was seen more than once but under ten times. Other DNA sequences in this specimen translate into the identical CDR3. The J gene is TRBJ1-5, the V gene TRBV28; the D is unclear. The ends were cut back, 5 bases at V and 3 bases at J, with 8 bases in the middle. Germline assignment: CDR1 MDHEN and CDR2 SYDVKM. CDR3 size: 13 residues. CDR3 loop: CASSLYTNQPQHF. CDR3 nucleotides: TGTGCCAGCAGTCTTTACACCAATCAGCCCCAGCATTTT.

This clone came up once. The chain carries TRBV5-1 and TRBJ2-5; D gene uncertain. The CDR3 is 14 amino acids. The V end was cut by 4 bases, the J end by 4 bases, with 14 bases between. The germline CDR1 and CDR2 sequences are SGHRS and YFSETQ. The CDR3 bases are TGCGCCAGCAGCCGGCGAGCTACTGGAGAGACCCAGTACTTC. Translation gives CASSRRATGETQYF.

This clone has a handful of counts. J is TRBJ2-3 and V is TRBV7-9; a weak D match, TRBD1 (5 bases). The CDR3 covers 15 residues. CDR1 and CDR2 (germline): SEHNR, FQNEAQ (reference sequence). V was shortened by 5 bases and J by 2 bases, with 14 bases between the two germline ends. The CDR3 sequence: CASSRTLLNTDTQYF. The DNA for the CDR3 is TGTGCCAGCAGCAGGACACTCCTCAACACAGATACGCAGTATTTT.

The chain uses TRBV2 and TRBJ2-1; 8 bases fit TRBD2. With V trimmed by 4 bases and J by 10 bases, 12 bases remained unmatched. Germline V gene lookup returns CDR1 SNHLY and CDR2 FYNNEI. This CDR3 spans 15 amino acids. The CDR3, as DNA: TGTGCCAGCAGTGCCGGGGTAGCGGGATCGAAGGAGCAGTTCTTC. Amino acids: CASSAGVAGSKEQFF.

The rearrangement joins TRBV25-1 to TRBJ2-7; D not resolved. CDR1 is MGHDK, CDR2 SYGVNS, per germline. Trimming pared 0 bases from V and 6 bases from J, leaving 9 bases between. The CDR3 totals 13 residues. The CDR3 region is CASSEYTGSEQYF. The CDR3 coding sequence is TGTGCCAGCAGTGAATATACGGGTTCCGAGCAGTACTTC.

This clone was seen once. The rearrangement uses TRBV28 and TRBJ1-1; 7 bases are a match to TRBD1. The V and J ends lost 2 bases and 6 bases, in that order; junction bases with no gene match: 9. The CDR3 extends over 15 amino acids. CDR1 is MDHEN and CDR2 is SYDVKM in the germline V gene. The CDR3 loop is CASSLPGRQGPEAFF. CDR3 DNA: TGTGCCAGCAGTTTACCCGGCCGACAGGGCCCTGAAGCTTTCTTT.

V is TRBV7-9 and J is TRBJ2-3; D not certain. Trimming stripped 3 bases from V and 3 bases from J, with 7 bases between. CDR1 is SEHNR and CDR2 is FQNEAQ in the germline V gene (reference sequence). The CDR3 spans 13 residues. CDR3 in amino acids: CASSFSETDTQYF. The CDR3 nucleotides are TGTGCCAGCAGCTTCTCTGAGACAGATACGCAGTATTTT.

V and J are TRBV15 and TRBJ1-1; 10 bases are shared with TRBD1. The CDR3 sequence is 14 residues long. Trimming at V came to 6 bases and at J to 11 bases, leaving 12 bases not matched to a gene. Germline loops: CDR1 LNHNV, CDR2 YYDKDF (reference sequence). The CDR3 DNA reads TGTGCCACCAGGACCGGGACAGGGGATATTGGTGCTTTCTTT. Its protein product is CATRTGTGDIGAFF.

The chain has TRBV2 and TRBJ2-3; unclear D gene. The CDR3 has 16 residues. CDR1 is SNHLY, CDR2 FYNNEI, per germline. Trimming stripped 7 bases from V and 0 bases from J, with 17 bases between. The CDR3 DNA follows: TGTGCCAGCAAAGAAGAAGTATCATTTAGCACAGATACGCAGTATTTT. This encodes CASKEEVSFSTDTQYF. Full variable domain (missing parts from reference TRBV2 and TRBJ2-3): EPEVTQTPSHQVTQMGQEVILRCVPISNHLYFYWYRQILGQKVEFLVSFYNNEISEKSEIFDDQFSVERPDGSNFTLKIRSTKLEDSAMYFCASKEEVSFSTDTQYFGPGTRLTVL.

This clone has a handful of counts. Other DNA sequences of this sample code for an identical CDR3. This chain connects TRBV28 to TRBJ2-7; D remains unclear. CDR3 length: 12 residues. With 8 bases removed from V and 1 base from J, the gap between germline ends came to 9 bases. CDR1 is MDHEN and CDR2 is SYDVKM in the germline V gene. The CDR3, as DNA: TGTGCCAGCTCCTTGGGATCCTACGAGCAGTACTTC. Translation gives CASSLGSYEQYF.

The gene calls are TRBV4-1 and TRBJ1-2, with D possibly being TRBD1 (5 bases). Trimming removed 4 bases at V and 8 bases at J, with 17 bases between. CDR1 and CDR2 (germline): MGHRA, YSYEKL. This CDR3 has 14 residues. The CDR3 sequence: CASSRVAGPGGYTF. Here the CDR3 DNA reads TGCGCCAGCAGCCGAGTGGCAGGGCCAGGGGGCTACACCTTC.

This rearrangement joins TRBV15 to TRBJ1-1; TRBD1 agrees at 11 bases. Germline V gives CDR1 LNHNV, CDR2 YYDKDF (reference sequence). After removal of 3 bases from V and 6 bases from J, the junction contained 0 bases not matched to a gene. The CDR3 spans 13 residues. This chain's CDR3 is CATSRDRGPEAFF. The CDR3 region has the DNA TGTGCCACCAGCAGGGACAGGGGGCCTGAAGCTTTCTTT. Looking up the rest from reference TRBV15 and TRBJ1-1 gives the full variable domain: DAMVIQNPRYQVTQFGKPVTLSCSQTLNHNVMYWYQQKSSQAPKLLFHYYDKDFNNEADTPDNFQSRRPNTSFCFLDIRSPGLGDTAMYLCATSRDRGPEAFFGQGTRLTVV.

V and J are TRBV28 and TRBJ2-7; 7 bases align to TRBD2. The germline V gene has CDR1 MDHEN and CDR2 SYDVKM. The CDR3 is made up of 14 amino acids. V shed 6 bases, J shed 2 bases, and the junction held 7 bases outside the gene matches. The CDR3 nucleotides are TGTGCCAGCAGGAGTGCGGGACTAACCTACGAGCAGTACTTC. Amino acid sequence: CASRSAGLTYEQYF.

This clone was seen once. The chain couples TRBV28 to TRBJ2-1, with D possibly TRBD1 on 6 matching bases. CDR1 and CDR2 (germline): MDHEN, SYDVKM. The CDR3 is 13 residues long. V was shortened by 5 bases and J by 4 bases, with 9 bases between the two germline ends. The CDR3 region is CASSKDRYNEQFF. For the CDR3, the DNA is TGTGCCAGCAGTAAAGACAGGTACAATGAGCAGTTCTTC.

Concerning this clone itself: This CDR3 is also generated by other DNA sequences in the sample. The V gene is TRBV7-9, the J gene TRBJ2-5; D is uncertain. With 1 base removed from V and 4 bases from J, the gap between germline ends came to 7 bases. The germline V gene encodes CDR1 SEHNR and CDR2 FQNEAQ (reference sequence). The CDR3 is 13 residues long. The CDR3 sequence is CASSLGAGETQYF. DNA for the CDR3: TGTGCCAGCAGCTTAGGGGCCGGAGAGACCCAGTACTTC.

This clone was picked up one time. The gene calls are TRBV10-1 and TRBJ2-3; 8 nucleotides line up with TRBD2. The CDR3 has 15 amino acids. CDR1 is WNHNN, CDR2 SYGVQD, per germline (reference sequence). Trimming took 3 bases from V and 5 from J; bases not matched to a gene: 7. CDR3 bases: TGCGCCAGCAGTGAAGGGACTAGGGTGAAAGATACGCAGTATTTT. This sequence encodes CASSEGTRVKDTQYF.

CDR3: CAWGGGQGTTGELFF. The DNA of the CDR3 is TGTGCCTGGGGGGGAGGACAGGGAACCACCGGGGAGCTGTTTTTT. The chain uses TRBV30 and TRBJ2-2; 8 positions match TRBD1. V gave up 5 bases and J gave up 4 bases; unmatched junction bases: 9. Germline lookup yields CDR1 GTSNPN and CDR2 SVGIG (reference sequence). CDR3 length: 15 amino acids.